These T cell receptor beta chains were read from a single sample in a study of STAT3 mutations in large granular lymphocyte leukemia. Repertoires were generated with immunoSEQ multiplex PCR, while TCRdb's copy carries only in-frame clones and drops some. Here the sample spans 6,500 to 9,500 clones, about 69% being singletons. The sequencing input was peripheral blood mononuclear cells. The receptors come from a woman aged 40-49 years with T-cell large granular lymphocyte leukemia. Some clones in this sample may be carry-over from other donors' samples. The CDR3 runs from the conserved cysteine through the conserved F or W. The D gene is left open where the match is weak. Where a row states a size, it is once, few, many or the class of an expanded clone; other rows omit it.

TRBJ1-2,TRBD1,TRBV7-8,.,15,TGTGCCAGCAGCCCTCGGGACAGGGGAGCGGATGGCTACACCTTC,CASSPRDRGADGYTF
TRBJ1-5,.,TRBV19,few,15,TGTGCCAGTAGCCGGTACTCAGGGGTGAATCAGCCCCAGCATTTT,CASSRYSGVNQPQHF
TRBJ1-3,.,TRBV30,.,15,TGTGCCTGGAGGAAGAGGGCCCTCTCTGGAAACACCATATATTTT,CAWRKRALSGNTIYF
TRBJ2-7,TRBD2,TRBV7-9,.,15,TGTGCCAGCAGCGGGGCGCGCGGGGGGGCCTACGAGCAGTACTTC,CASSGARGGAYEQYF
TRBJ1-2,TRBD1,TRBV9,.,15,TGTGCCAGCAGCGTCGGGGGACAGGGAGTCTATGGCTACACCTTC,CASSVGGQGVYGYTF
TRBJ1-1,.,TRBV5-6,.,12,TGTGCCAGCAGCTTGGCGGGGCCTGAAGCTTTCTTT,CASSLAGPEAFF
TRBJ1-4,.,TRBV5-1,.,15,TGCGCCAGCAGCTTGGTACCCTACGGTGGTGAAAAACTGTTTTTT,CASSLVPYGGEKLFF
TRBJ1-1,.,TRBV29-1,.,13,TGCAGCGCTGGTCCGGTGGGGAACACTGAAGCTTTCTTT,CSAGPVGNTEAFF
TRBJ2-7,.,TRBV6-5,.,15,TGTGCCAGCAGTTACGGGGGGAACACAGATGCCGAGCAGTACTTC,CASSYGGNTDAEQYF
TRBJ1-3,.,TRBV29-1,.,11,TGCAGCGTTGAAGAAGGGAAGGCCATATATTTT,CSVEEGKAIYF
TRBJ1-2,TRBD1,TRBV5-1,once,16,TGCGCCAGCAGCTTGAGGACGGGACAGGGGATCTATGGCTACACCTTC,CASSLRTGQGIYGYTF
TRBJ1-2,.,TRBV27,few,13,TGTGCCAGCAGTCAAGATACCAGGGATGGCTACACCTTC,CASSQDTRDGYTF
TRBJ2-6,TRBD2,TRBV5-1,.,18,TGCGCCAGCAGCTGGGGACTAGCGGGAACCTCTGGGGCCAACGTCCTGACTTTC,CASSWGLAGTSGANVLTF
TRBJ2-7,.,TRBV6-6,.,14,TGTGCCAGCAGTTCCCCCCCAGGGAGCAACGAGCAGTACTTC,CASSSPPGSNEQYF
TRBJ2-1,TRBD2,TRBV30,.,14,TGTGCCTGGAGTCATCTAGCGGATTACAATGAGCAGTTCTTC,CAWSHLADYNEQFF
TRBJ1-1,TRBD1,TRBV30,.,16,TGTGCCTGGACCACTCCCCGGAGGGGGCGTTGGACTGAAGCTTTCTTT,CAWTTPRRGRWTEAFF
TRBJ2-7,.,TRBV13,.,15,TGTGCCAGCAGCTTAGAGGCAGGGGGGCGCTACGAGCAGTACTTC,CASSLEAGGRYEQYF
TRBJ2-5,.,TRBV14,.,12,TGTGCCAGCAGCCAAGACCCAGAGACCCAGTACTTC,CASSQDPETQYF
TRBJ1-2,.,TRBV5-1,.,13,TGCGCCAGCACAGGGGACACTAACTATGGCTACACCTTC,CASTGDTNYGYTF
TRBJ1-5,.,TRBV6-1,.,14,TGTGCCAGCAGTGGGTCACCGGTGGGGCAGCCCCAGCATTTT,CASSGSPVGQPQHF
TRBJ2-5,.,TRBV30,.,12,TGTGCCTGGAGTGTCGGGCGAGGGACCCAGTACTTC,CAWSVGRGTQYF
TRBJ2-7,.,TRBV7-9,.,14,TGTGCCAGCAGCCCCCCCGGGACACCCTACGAGCAGTACTTC,CASSPPGTPYEQYF
TRBJ2-7,.,TRBV4-2,.,15,TGTGCCAGCAGCCACCGAGTGGGGAGCTCCTACGAGCAGTACTTC,CASSHRVGSSYEQYF
TRBJ1-5,TRBD1,TRBV30,.,14,TGTGCCTGGAGTGGGGGGGGGACAGTCCAGCCCCAGCATTTT,CAWSGGGTVQPQHF
TRBJ1-2,.,TRBV30,.,11,TGTGCCTGGGATCGGGATTCTGGCTACACCTTC,CAWDRDSGYTF
TRBJ2-7,.,TRBV7-9,.,15,TGTGCCAGCAGCTCAGTAGGCCCGGGCCGCCACGAGCAGTACTTC,CASSSVGPGRHEQYF
TRBJ1-2,.,TRBV7-9,once,13,TGTGCCAGCACTGCGTGGGGGGCAGGTGGCTACACCTTC,CASTAWGAGGYTF
TRBJ1-5,.,TRBV18,.,13,TGTGCCAGCTCCCGGGGGGGAAATCAGCCCCAGCATTTT,CASSRGGNQPQHF
TRBJ2-7,.,TRBV5-5,once,13,TGTGCCAGCAGCTTGCGGAACCCCTACGAGCAGTACTTC,CASSLRNPYEQYF
TRBJ2-3,TRBD1,TRBV18,once,15,TGTGCCAGCTCTGCCGGGACAGTGGGCACAGATACGCAGTATTTT,CASSAGTVGTDTQYF
TRBJ2-5,TRBD1,TRBV29-1,.,14,TGCAGCGTTAGTCGGGACAGCCGTGGGGAGACCCAGTACTTC,CSVSRDSRGETQYF
TRBJ2-7,TRBD1,TRBV7-9,.,15,TGTGCCAGCAGCCCCCGGGGACAGGGACGGTACGAGCAGTACTTC,CASSPRGQGRYEQYF
TRBJ1-2,.,TRBV7-8,few,15,TGTGCCAGCAGCCCAGCTGAGGGCAGGGGCTATGGCTACACCTTC,CASSPAEGRGYGYTF
TRBJ2-7,TRBD1,TRBV15,.,15,TGTGCCACCAGCAGAGATGGGACAGGGCGGTACGAGCAGTACTTC,CATSRDGTGRYEQYF
TRBJ1-1,.,TRBV29-1,few,11,TGCAGCGGGTCCGTAGGCGCTGAAGCTTTCTTT,CSGSVGAEAFF
TRBJ1-5,.,TRBV18,.,16,TGTGCCAGCTCGCCAGGCCCGGGGGCAAGCAATCAGCCCCAGCATTTT,CASSPGPGASNQPQHF
TRBJ1-2,TRBD1,TRBV4-3,.,16,TGCGCCAGCAGCCAAGTTATAGGGACAGATAACTATGGCTACACCTTC,CASSQVIGTDNYGYTF
TRBJ1-4,.,TRBV5-4,.,14,TGTGCCAGCAGCACAGGAACAACTAATGAAAAACTGTTTTTT,CASSTGTTNEKLFF
TRBJ2-7,.,TRBV18,once,14,TGTGCCAGCTCACCCGGGGACACCTCCTACGAGCAGTACTTC,CASSPGDTSYEQYF
TRBJ1-5,.,TRBV18,.,13,TGTGCCAGCTCACAGGCCACGAATCAGCCCCAGCATTTT,CASSQATNQPQHF
TRBJ1-1,.,TRBV7-7,.,13,TGTGCTAGCAGCTTACGGCAAAACACTGAAGCTTTCTTT,CASSLRQNTEAFF
TRBJ1-3,.,TRBV30,.,12,TGTGCCTGGAAATGGCTCGGAAACACCATATATTTT,CAWKWLGNTIYF
TRBJ2-7,TRBD1,TRBV6-1,.,14,TGTGCCAGCAGTGGGACAGGGGGGATCTACGAGCAGTACTTC,CASSGTGGIYEQYF